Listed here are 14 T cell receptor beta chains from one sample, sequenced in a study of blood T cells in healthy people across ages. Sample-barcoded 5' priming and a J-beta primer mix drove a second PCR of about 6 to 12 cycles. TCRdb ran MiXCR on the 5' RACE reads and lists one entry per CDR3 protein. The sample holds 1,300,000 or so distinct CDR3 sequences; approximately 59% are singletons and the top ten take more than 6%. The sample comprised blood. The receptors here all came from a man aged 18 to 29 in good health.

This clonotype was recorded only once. Here the CDR3 reads CASRPQGFNEKLFF. Here the CDR3 DNA reads TGTGCCAGCAGGCCACAGGGGTTTAATGAAAAACTGTTTTTT. The chain uses TRBV2 and TRBJ1-4, with TRBD1 identical over 7 bases. Germline V gives CDR1 SNHLY, CDR2 FYNNEI. V dropped 6 bases and J dropped 4; count of bases not matched to a gene: 5. This CDR3 spans 14 amino acids. The full variable domain, in which reference TRBV2 and TRBJ1-4 provide the parts outside the CDR3, is EPEVTQTPSHQVTQMGQEVILRCVPISNHLYFYWYRQILGQKVEFLVSFYNNEISEKSEIFDDQFSVERPDGSNFTLKIRSTKLEDSAMYFCASRPQGFNEKLFFGSGTQLSVL.

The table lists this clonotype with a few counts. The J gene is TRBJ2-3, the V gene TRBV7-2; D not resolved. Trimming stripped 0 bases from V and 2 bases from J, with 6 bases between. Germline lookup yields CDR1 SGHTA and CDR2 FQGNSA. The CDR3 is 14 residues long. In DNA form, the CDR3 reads TGTGCCAGCAGCTTAGCATCACCCACAGATACGCAGTATTTT. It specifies CASSLASPTDTQYF.

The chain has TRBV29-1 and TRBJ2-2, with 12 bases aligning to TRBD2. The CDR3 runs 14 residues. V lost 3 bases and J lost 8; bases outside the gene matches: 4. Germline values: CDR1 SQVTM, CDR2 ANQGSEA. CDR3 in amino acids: CSVEGLAGSGELFF. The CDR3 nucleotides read TGCAGCGTTGAGGGACTAGCGGGTTCTGGGGAGCTGTTTTTT.

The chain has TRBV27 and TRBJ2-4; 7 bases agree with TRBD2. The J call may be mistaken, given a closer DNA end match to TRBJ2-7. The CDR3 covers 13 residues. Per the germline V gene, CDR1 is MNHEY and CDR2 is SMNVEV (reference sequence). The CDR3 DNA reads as TGTGCCAGCAGTTTCCAGCGGGGAGGCGAGCAGTACTTC. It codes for CASSFQRGGEQYF.

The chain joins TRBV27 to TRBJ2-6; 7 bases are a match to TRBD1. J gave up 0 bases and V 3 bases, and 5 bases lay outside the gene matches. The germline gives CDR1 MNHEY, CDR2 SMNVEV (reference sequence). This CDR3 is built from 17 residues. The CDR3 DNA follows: TGTGCCAGCAGTTTGGGGACAGTCATCTCTGGGGCCAACGTCCTGACTTTC. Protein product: CASSLGTVISGANVLTF.

CDR3 nucleotides: TGTGCCAGCAGCCAAGACGCGGGGGTTCCAACTGACATGTACGAGCAGTACTTC. Translated, it gives CASSQDAGVPTDMYEQYF. The chain has TRBV3-1 and TRBJ2-7; 7 bases are shared with TRBD2. CDR1 is LGHDT, CDR2 YNNKEL, per germline (reference sequence). Losses at the gene ends were 0 bases for V and 4 bases for J; bases not matched to a gene: 15. The CDR3 spans 18 residues.

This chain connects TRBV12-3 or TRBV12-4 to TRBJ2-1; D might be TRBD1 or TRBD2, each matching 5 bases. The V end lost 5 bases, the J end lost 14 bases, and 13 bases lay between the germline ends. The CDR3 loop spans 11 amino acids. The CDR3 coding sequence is TGTGCCAGCAGTACGGGACCATCGGAGTTCTTC. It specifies CASSTGPSEFF.

The CDR3 sequence: CASSQDTANQPQHF. The CDR3 region has the DNA TGTGCCAGCAGCCAAGACACCGCAAATCAGCCCCAGCATTTT. The chain carries TRBV4-2 and TRBJ1-5, with D hard to call. V lost 0 bases and J 4 bases, leaving 7 bases between the germline ends. The CDR3 contains 14 residues. The germline V gene encodes CDR1 LGHNA and CDR2 YNFKEQ.

This CDR3 reads CSAWDINGSKNIQYF. The CDR3 coding sequence is TGCAGTGCTTGGGACATTAATGGGTCCAAAAACATTCAGTACTTC. The chain employs TRBV20-1 and TRBJ2-4; weak D call: TRBD1 (6 bases). CDR1 and CDR2 (germline): DFQATT, SNEGSKA (reference sequence). The CDR3 contains 15 residues. V lost 5 bases and J lost 2, with 16 bases in between.

CDR3 sequence (DNA): TGTGCCAGCAGTCCCCTCAGTCCCCCAGACTACGAGCAGTACTTC. This translates into CASSPLSPPDYEQYF. This chain uses TRBV6-1 with TRBJ2-5; D is unresolved. The tail of the sequence fits TRBJ2-7 better, so the J call may be wrong. Germline V CDR1 and CDR2: MNHNS, SASEGT. The CDR3 spans 15 residues.

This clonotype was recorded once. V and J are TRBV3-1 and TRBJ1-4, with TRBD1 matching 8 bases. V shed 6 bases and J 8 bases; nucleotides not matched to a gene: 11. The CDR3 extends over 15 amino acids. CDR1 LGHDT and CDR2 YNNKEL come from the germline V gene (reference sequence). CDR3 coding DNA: TGTGCCAGCAGAAATTGGGGACAGGCGGACGAAAAACTGTTTTTT. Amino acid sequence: CASRNWGQADEKLFF.

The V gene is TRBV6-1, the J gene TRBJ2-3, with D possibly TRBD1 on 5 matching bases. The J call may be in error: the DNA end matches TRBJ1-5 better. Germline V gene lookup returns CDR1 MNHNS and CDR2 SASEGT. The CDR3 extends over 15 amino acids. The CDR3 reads CASSDFGASNQPQHF. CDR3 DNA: TGTGCCAGCAGTGATTTCGGGGCTAGCAATCAGCCCCAGCATTTT.

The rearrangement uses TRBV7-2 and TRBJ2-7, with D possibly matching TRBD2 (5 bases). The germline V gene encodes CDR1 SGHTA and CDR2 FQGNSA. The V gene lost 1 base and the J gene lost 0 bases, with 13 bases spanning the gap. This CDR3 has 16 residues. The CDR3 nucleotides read TGTGCCAGCAGCTTAGGCACTAGATTAAACTCCTACGAGCAGTACTTC. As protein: CASSLGTRLNSYEQYF.

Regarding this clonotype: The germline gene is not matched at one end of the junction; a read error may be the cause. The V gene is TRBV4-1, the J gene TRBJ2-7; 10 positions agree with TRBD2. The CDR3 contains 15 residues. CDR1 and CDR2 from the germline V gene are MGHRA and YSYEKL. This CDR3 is CASSPLAGPSYEQYF. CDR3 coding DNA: TGTGCCAGCAGTCCACTAGCGGGGCCCTCCTACGAGCAGTACTTC.